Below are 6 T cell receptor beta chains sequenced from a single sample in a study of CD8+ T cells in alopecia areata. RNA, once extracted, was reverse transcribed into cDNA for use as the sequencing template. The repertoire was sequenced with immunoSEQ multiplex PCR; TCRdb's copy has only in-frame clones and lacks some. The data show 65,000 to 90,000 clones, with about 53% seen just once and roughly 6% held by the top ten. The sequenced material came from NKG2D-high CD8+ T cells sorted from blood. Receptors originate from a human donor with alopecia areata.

The CDR3 loop reads CASRDEMSGSHYRGDTQYF. The CDR3 nucleotides are TGTGCCAGCAGGGATGAAATGAGCGGGAGCCACTATCGCGGAGATACGCAGTATTTT. The V call is TRBV28, the J call TRBJ2-3; 8 nucleotides agree with TRBD2. V was clipped by 6 bases and J by 5 bases; unmatched bases: 22. The CDR3 is 19 amino acids. The germline CDR1 and CDR2 sequences are MDHEN and SYDVKM.

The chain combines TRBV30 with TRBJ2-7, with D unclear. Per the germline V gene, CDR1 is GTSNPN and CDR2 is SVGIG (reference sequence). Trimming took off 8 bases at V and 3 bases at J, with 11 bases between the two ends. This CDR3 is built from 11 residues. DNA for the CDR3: TGTGCCCACCGATTGGACTACGAGCAGTACTTC. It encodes CAHRLDYEQYF.

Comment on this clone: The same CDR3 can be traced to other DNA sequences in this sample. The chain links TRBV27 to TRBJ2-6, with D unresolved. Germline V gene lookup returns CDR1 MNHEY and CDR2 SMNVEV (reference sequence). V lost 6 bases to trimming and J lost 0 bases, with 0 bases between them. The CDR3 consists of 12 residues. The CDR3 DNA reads TGTGCCAGCAGCTCTGGGGCCAACGTCCTGACTTTC. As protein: CASSSGANVLTF.

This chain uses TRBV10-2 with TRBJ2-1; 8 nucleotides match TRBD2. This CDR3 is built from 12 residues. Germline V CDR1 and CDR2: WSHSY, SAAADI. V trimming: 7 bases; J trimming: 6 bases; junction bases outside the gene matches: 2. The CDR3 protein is CASTGLVNEQFF. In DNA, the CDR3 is TGCGCCAGCACGGGACTAGTCAATGAGCAGTTCTTC.

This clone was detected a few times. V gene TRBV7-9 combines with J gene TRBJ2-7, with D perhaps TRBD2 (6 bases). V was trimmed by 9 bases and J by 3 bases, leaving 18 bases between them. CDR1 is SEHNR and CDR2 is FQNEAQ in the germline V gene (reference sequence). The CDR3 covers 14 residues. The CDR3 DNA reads TGTGCCAGTGAGATGGAGGGGAAGTTCTACGAGCAGTACTTC. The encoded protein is CASEMEGKFYEQYF.

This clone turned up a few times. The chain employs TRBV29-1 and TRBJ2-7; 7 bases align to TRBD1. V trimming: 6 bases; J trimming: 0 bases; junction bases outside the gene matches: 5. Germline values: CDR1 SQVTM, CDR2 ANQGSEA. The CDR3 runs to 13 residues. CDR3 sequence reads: CSVYRDSSYEQYF. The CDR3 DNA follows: TGCAGCGTGTACAGGGACAGCTCCTACGAGCAGTACTTC.